This T cell receptor beta chain was observed in a study of CD8 T cells in ankylosing spondylitis. The V and J ends lost 7 bases and 4 bases respectively, with 12 bases between them. Germline V lookup: CDR1 SEHNR, CDR2 FQNEAQ (reference sequence). CDR3 length: 13 residues. MiXCR, applied by TCRdb to the 5' RACE reads, yields one record per CDR3 protein. This repertoire shows 130,000 or so distinct CDR3 sequences, approximately 10% found once; its top ten account for over 4%. Ten or more counts support this clonotype. The source material was blood, either unsorted or a sorted T cell fraction (not recorded which). This chain joins TRBV7-9 and TRBJ2-3; D tentatively reads TRBD1 or TRBD2 (5 bases each). The sequence came from a female donor with ankylosing spondylitis or in good health (not recorded which). CDR3 sequence (DNA): TGTGCCAGCAACTTGGGGGTTCCAGATACGCAGTATTTT. Protein: CASNLGVPDTQYF.